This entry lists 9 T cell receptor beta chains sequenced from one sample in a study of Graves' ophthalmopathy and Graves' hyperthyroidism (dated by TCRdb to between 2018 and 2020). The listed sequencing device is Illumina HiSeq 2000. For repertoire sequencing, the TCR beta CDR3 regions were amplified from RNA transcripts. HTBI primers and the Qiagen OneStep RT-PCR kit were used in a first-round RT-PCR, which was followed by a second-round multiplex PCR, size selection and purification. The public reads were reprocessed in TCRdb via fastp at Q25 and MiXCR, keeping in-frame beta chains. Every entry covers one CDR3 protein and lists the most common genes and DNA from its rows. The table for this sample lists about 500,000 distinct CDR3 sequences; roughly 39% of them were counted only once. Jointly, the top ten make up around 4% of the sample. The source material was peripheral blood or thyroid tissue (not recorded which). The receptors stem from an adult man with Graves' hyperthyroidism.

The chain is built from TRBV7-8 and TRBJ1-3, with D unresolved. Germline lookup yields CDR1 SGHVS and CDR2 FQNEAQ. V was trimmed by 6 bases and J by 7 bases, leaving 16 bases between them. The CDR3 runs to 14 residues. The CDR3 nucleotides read TGTGCCAGCAGTCTGATGGGTAGGCGGAACACCATATATTTT. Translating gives CASSLMGRRNTIYF. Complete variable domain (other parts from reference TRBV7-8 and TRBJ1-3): GAGVSQSPRYKVAKRGQDVALRCDPISGHVSLFWYQQALGQGPEFLTYFQNEAQLDKSGLPSDRFFAERPEGSVSTLKIQRTQQEDSAVYLCASSLMGRRNTIYFGEGSWLTVV.

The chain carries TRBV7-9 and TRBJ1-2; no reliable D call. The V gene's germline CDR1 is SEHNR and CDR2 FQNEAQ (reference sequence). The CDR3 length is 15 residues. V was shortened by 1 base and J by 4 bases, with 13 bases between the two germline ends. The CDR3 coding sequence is TGTGCCAGCAGCTTAGAGGGCAGGTCAAGCTATGGCTACACCTTC. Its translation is CASSLEGRSSYGYTF.

CDR3 nucleotides: TGCAGCTTAGGACGGACCCAAGAGACCCAGTACTTC. It specifies CSLGRTQETQYF. The chain links TRBV29-1 to TRBJ2-5; D call uncertain. The V end was cut by 8 bases, the J end by 1 base, with 11 bases between. The CDR3 is made up of 12 amino acids. CDR1 is SQVTM, CDR2 ANQGSEA, per germline.

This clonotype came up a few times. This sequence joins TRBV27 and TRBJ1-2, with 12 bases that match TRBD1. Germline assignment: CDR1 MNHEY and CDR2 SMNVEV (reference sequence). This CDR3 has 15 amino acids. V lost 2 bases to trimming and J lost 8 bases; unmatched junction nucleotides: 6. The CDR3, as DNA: TGTGCCAGCAGTTTAGGGGGACAGGGGGCAAGGGGCTACACCTTC. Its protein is CASSLGGQGARGYTF.

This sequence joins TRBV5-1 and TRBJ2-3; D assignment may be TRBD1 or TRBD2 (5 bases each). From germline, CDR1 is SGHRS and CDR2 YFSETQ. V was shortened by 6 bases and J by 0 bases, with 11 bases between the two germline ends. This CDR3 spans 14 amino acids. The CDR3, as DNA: TGCGCCAGCACGCCGGGACCAAGCACAGATACGCAGTATTTT. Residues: CASTPGPSTDTQYF.

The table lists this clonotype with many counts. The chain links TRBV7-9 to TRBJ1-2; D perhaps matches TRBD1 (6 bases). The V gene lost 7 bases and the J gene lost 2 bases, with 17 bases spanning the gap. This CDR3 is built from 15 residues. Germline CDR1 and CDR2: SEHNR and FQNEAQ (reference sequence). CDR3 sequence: CASTLGQQKNYGYTF. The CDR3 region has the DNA TGTGCCAGCACCCTTGGACAGCAAAAAAACTATGGCTACACCTTC.

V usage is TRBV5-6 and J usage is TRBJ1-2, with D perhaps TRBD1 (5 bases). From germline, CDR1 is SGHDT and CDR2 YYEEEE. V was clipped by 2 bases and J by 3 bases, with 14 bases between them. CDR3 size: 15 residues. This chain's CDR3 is CASSFRGVGYYGYTF. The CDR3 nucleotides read TGTGCCAGCAGCTTCCGGGGGGTCGGGTACTATGGCTACACCTTC.

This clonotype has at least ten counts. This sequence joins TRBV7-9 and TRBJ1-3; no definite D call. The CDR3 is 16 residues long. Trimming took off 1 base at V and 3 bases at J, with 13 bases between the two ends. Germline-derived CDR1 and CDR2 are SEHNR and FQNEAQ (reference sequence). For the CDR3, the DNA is TGTGCCAGCAGCTTAGTGATCTCGGGCTTTGGAAACACCATATATTTT. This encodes CASSLVISGFGNTIYF.

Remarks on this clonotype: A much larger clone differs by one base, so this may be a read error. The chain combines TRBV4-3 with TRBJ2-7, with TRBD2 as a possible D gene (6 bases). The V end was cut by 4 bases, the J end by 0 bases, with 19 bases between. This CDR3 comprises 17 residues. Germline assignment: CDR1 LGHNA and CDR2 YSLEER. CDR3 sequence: CASSRDSKRAASYEQYF. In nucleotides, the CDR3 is TGCGCCAGCAGCCGGGATTCGAAGCGGGCGGCCTCCTACGAGCAGTACTTC.